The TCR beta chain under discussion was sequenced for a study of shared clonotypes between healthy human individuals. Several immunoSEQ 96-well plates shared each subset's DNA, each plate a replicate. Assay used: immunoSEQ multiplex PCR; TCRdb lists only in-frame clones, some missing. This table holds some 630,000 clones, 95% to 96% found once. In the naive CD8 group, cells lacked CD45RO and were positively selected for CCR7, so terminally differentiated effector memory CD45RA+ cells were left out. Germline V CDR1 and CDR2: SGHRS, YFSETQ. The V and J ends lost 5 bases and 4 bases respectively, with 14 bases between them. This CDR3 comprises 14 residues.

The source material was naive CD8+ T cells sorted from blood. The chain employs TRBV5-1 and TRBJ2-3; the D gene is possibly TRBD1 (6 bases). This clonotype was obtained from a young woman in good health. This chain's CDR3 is CASSSQGIPDTQYF. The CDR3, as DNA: TGCGCCAGCAGTTCCCAGGGGATCCCAGATACGCAGTATTTT.